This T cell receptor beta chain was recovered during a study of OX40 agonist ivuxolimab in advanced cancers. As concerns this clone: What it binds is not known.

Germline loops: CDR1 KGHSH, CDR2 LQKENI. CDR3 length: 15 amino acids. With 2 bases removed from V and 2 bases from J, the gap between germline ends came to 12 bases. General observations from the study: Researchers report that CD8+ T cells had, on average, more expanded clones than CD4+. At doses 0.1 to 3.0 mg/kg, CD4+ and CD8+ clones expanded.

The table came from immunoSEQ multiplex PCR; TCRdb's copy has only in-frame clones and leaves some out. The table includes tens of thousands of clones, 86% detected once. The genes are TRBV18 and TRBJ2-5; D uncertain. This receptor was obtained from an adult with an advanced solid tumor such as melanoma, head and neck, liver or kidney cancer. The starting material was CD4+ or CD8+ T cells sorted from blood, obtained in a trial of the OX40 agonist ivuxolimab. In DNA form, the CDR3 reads TGTGCCAGCTCACCAATGGGTACAGAGCAAGAGACCCAGTACTTC. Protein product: CASSPMGTEQETQYF.